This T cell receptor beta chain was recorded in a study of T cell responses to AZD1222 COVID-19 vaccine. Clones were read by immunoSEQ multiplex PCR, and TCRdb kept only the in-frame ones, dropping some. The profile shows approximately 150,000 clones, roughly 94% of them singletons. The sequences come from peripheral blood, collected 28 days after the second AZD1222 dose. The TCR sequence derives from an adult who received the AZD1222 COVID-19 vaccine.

CDR3 bases: TGTGCCATCAGCCTCGACAGGGCCCCCTGGGGCTACACCTTC. Translation gives CAISLDRAPWGYTF. The chain recombines TRBV10-3 with TRBJ1-2, with TRBD1 matching 7 bases. Germline-derived CDR1 and CDR2 are ENHRY and SYGVKD. The CDR3 has 14 residues. V gave up 6 bases and J gave up 8 bases; unmatched junction bases: 12.